This T cell receptor beta chain comes out of a study of cytomegalovirus exposure and HLA in healthy donors. Study results and limitations: Reported performance of the classifier showed diagnosis of cytomegalovirus status with high specificity and sensitivity. Researchers reported in a later analysis that common viral pathogens appeared linked to several top clusters. Earlier analysis looked at TCR beta V segments, and most were productive about 90% or about 30% of the time.

V dropped 4 bases and J dropped 3; count of bases not matched to a gene: 3. CDR1 is MNHNS and CDR2 is SASEGT in the germline V gene. This CDR3 has 13 amino acids. The PCR employed 60 Vbeta primers together with 13 Jbeta primers. The protocol was immunoSEQ multiplex PCR, while the TCRdb copy is restricted to in-frame clones and leaves out a portion. This table has roughly 160,000 clones, roughly 85% appearing once. Nominally healthy donors were sampled, though unrecorded immune exposures were likely. Note on this clone: Its specificity is not known.

V is TRBV6-1 and J is TRBJ2-7; TRBD1 matches at 7 bases. This sequence was found in a male donor in good health and CMV-seropositive. Sequencing input: PBMCs. The CDR3 loop is CASSAGQHYEQYF. The CDR3 region has the DNA TGTGCCAGCAGTGCGGGACAGCACTACGAGCAGTACTTC.